The entry below gives a single TCR beta chain sequence along with its context. Repertoires were generated with immunoSEQ multiplex PCR, while TCRdb's copy carries only in-frame clones and drops some. This table holds approximately 92,000 clones, 92% found once. The V gene's germline CDR1 is MGHRA and CDR2 YSYEKL. The CDR3 extends over 15 amino acids. Trimming took 9 bases from V and 2 from J, leaving 19 bases between them. The data are from a study of T cell changes during pregnancy in multiple sclerosis. This rearrangement joins TRBV4-1 to TRBJ1-2; D might be TRBD1 (5 bases). The receptor was isolated from a female donor with multiple sclerosis, enrolled in a pregnancy study. Sequencing used peripheral blood, obtained in the first trimester of pregnancy. The CDR3 nucleotides read TGCGCCAGTTCTACGGAAAAGGGGCCAAACTATGGCTACACCTTC. This sequence encodes CASSTEKGPNYGYTF.